What follows is one T cell receptor beta chain and its context. Its antigen is still unknown. In the PCR, 60 Vbeta and 13 Jbeta primers were used. Libraries were prepared by immunoSEQ multiplex PCR; TCRdb keeps only in-frame clonotypes and omits some of them. The table lists 90,000 to 130,000 clones, over 60% of them singletons, with around 3% in the top ten. V was pared by 3 bases and J by 6 bases, with 4 bases of the junction left unmatched. This CDR3 spans 14 amino acids. Germline V gene sequence: CDR1 SGHNT, CDR2 YYREEE (reference sequence). This sample is drawn from a study of cytomegalovirus exposure and HLA in healthy donors. Whole-study findings and limits: A later examination showed that TCR association rates differed by HLA locus, with DRB1 most and HLA-C fewest.

The sequence came from a woman aged 60-75 years in good health and CMV-seropositive. The V gene is TRBV5-4, the J gene TRBJ1-2, with 11 bases fitting TRBD1. Sequenced sample: PBMCs. The CDR3 loop reads CASSWDRGVHGYTF. CDR3 nucleotides: TGTGCCAGCAGCTGGGACAGGGGGGTCCATGGCTACACCTTC.